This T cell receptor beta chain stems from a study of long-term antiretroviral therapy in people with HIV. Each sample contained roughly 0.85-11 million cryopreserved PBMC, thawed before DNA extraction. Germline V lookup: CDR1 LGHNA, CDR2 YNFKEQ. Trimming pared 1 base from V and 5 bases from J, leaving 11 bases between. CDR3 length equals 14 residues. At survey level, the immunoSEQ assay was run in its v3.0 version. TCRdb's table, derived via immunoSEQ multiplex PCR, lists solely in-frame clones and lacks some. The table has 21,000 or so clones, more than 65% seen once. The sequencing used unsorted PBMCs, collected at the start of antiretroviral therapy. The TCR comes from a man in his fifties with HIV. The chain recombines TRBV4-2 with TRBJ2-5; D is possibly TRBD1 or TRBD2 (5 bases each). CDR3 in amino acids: CASSQGDHRETQYF. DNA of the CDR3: TGTGCCAGCAGCCAAGGGGACCACCGGGAGACCCAGTACTTC.